These 30 T cell receptor beta chains were sequenced from one sample in a study of blood T cell repertoires in COVID-19. The method was immunoSEQ multiplex PCR; TCRdb's version includes in-frame clones alone and lacks a portion of them. The table shows about 160,000 clones, with approximately 85% occurring only once. Sequencing used peripheral blood. The receptors come from a man older than 75 with COVID-19, enrolled during active disease.

This chain joins TRBV15 and TRBJ2-5; D gene uncertain. Germline assignment: CDR1 LNHNV and CDR2 YYDKDF (reference sequence). This CDR3 has 13 amino acids. With 1 base removed from V and 9 bases from J, the gap between germline ends came to 12 bases. In DNA, the CDR3 is TGTGCCACCAGCAGAGTGAGCGCTTTTCCCCAGTACTTC. This codes for CATSRVSAFPQYF.

The V and J genes are TRBV5-5 and TRBJ1-6, with unresolved D. Trimming took off 7 bases at V and 5 bases at J, with 16 bases between the two ends. Germline assignment: CDR1 SGHKS and CDR2 YYEKEE (reference sequence). CDR3 length: 15 residues. The CDR3 spells CASWAGIWDNSPLHF. In DNA, the CDR3 is TGTGCCAGCTGGGCGGGTATCTGGGATAATTCACCCCTCCACTTT.

Regarding this clone: A read error may account for a junction end that differs from germline. V is TRBV7-9 and J is TRBJ1-5; D not certain. Germline V gene lookup returns CDR1 SEHNR and CDR2 FQNEAQ (reference sequence). This CDR3 comprises 14 residues. CDR3: CASSHWTSDQPQHF. In DNA form, the CDR3 reads TGTGCCAGCAGCCACTGGACTAGCGATCAGCCCCAGCATTTT.

The V and J genes are TRBV6-6 and TRBJ2-4; D gene uncertain. The CDR3 has 11 amino acids. V was clipped by 6 bases and J by 5 bases, with 5 bases between them. Per the germline V gene, CDR1 is MNHNY and CDR2 is SVGAGI (reference sequence). CDR3 region: CASSSQNIQYF. CDR3 nucleotide sequence: TGTGCCAGCAGCTCCCAAAACATTCAGTACTTC.

The J gene is TRBJ1-2, the V gene TRBV6-5; D remains ambiguous. V lost 4 bases and J 2 bases, leaving 11 bases between the germline ends. In germline, CDR1 is MNHEY, CDR2 SVGAGI. This CDR3 region has 14 residues. The CDR3 DNA reads as TGTGCCAGCAGTTTAGCGACGACAAACTATGGCTACACCTTC. Its protein is CASSLATTNYGYTF.

CDR3 DNA: TGTGCCAGCTCACCATCAGACAGGGGACAATATGGCTACACCTTC. Translating gives CASSPSDRGQYGYTF. The chain uses TRBV18 and TRBJ1-2, with 8 bases that match TRBD1. CDR3 size: 15 residues. The junction had 7 bases not matched to a gene; V was cut back by 2 bases and J by 5 bases. Germline V gene lookup returns CDR1 KGHSH and CDR2 LQKENI.

The genes are TRBV13 and TRBJ2-2, with D perhaps TRBD1 (5 bases). This CDR3 spans 14 amino acids. Trimming stripped 4 bases from V and 6 bases from J, with 12 bases between. In germline, CDR1 is PRHDT, CDR2 FYEKMQ (reference sequence). The CDR3 DNA is TGTGCCAGCAGCTCCCCATGGGGCCCCGGGGAGCTGTTTTTT. As protein: CASSSPWGPGELFF.

There are a few counts of this clone. The chain combines TRBV10-3 with TRBJ2-5, with 9 bases aligning to TRBD1. CDR1 ENHRY and CDR2 SYGVKD come from the germline V gene. V dropped 10 bases and J dropped 3; count of bases not matched to a gene: 6. CDR3 length: 13 amino acids. The CDR3 sequence is CATNRDREETQYF. DNA of the CDR3: TGTGCCACGAACCGGGACAGGGAAGAGACCCAGTACTTC.

The V call is TRBV7-3, the J call TRBJ2-7; 8 bases are shared with TRBD2. J lost 6 bases, V lost 1 base, and 5 bases had no gene match. This CDR3 comprises 14 residues. Germline V gene sequence: CDR1 SGHTA, CDR2 FQGTGA. Here the CDR3 reads CASSLSGGRSEQYF. CDR3 bases: TGTGCCAGCAGCTTAAGCGGGGGGCGCAGCGAGCAGTACTTC.

The chain employs TRBV6-6 and TRBJ1-2; a weak D match, TRBD1 (5 bases). CDR1 MNHNY and CDR2 SVGAGI come from the germline V gene (reference sequence). V lost 6 bases and J 3 bases, leaving 8 bases between the germline ends. The CDR3 runs 12 residues. This CDR3 is CASSPGDYGYTF. Written as DNA, the CDR3 is TGTGCCAGCAGCCCGGGGGACTATGGCTACACCTTC.

This sequence joins TRBV23-1 and TRBJ2-2, with TRBD1 as a possible D gene (6 bases). TRBV23-1 is identified as an open reading frame with a role that is uncertain. The CDR3 loop spans 18 amino acids. Trimming pared 2 bases from V and 7 bases from J, leaving 23 bases between. The CDR3 region has the DNA TGCGCCAGCAGTCAACCAAACGTGACAGGATTAAGCAACGGGGAGCTGTTTTTT. The encoded protein is CASSQPNVTGLSNGELFF.

The V gene is TRBV4-1, the J gene TRBJ1-1, with 9 bases identical to TRBD1. CDR1 and CDR2 (germline): MGHRA, YSYEKL. This CDR3 comprises 18 residues. The V segment lost 1 base and the J segment 3 bases; nucleotides outside the gene matches: 12. CDR3 nucleotide sequence: TGCGCCAGCAGCCAAGGGGGACAGGGAGAATGGGTCCACACTGAAGCTTTCTTT. Its protein is CASSQGGQGEWVHTEAFF.

V gene TRBV11-3 combines with J gene TRBJ1-5; D may be TRBD1 (6 bases). Germline CDR1 reads SGHNT; CDR2 reads YENEEA. V was cut by 5 bases and J by 5 bases, with 10 bases left in between. The CDR3 covers 13 residues. The CDR3 protein is CASSVEGDQPQHF. The CDR3 coding sequence is TGTGCCAGCAGCGTCGAGGGGGATCAGCCCCAGCATTTT.

V gene TRBV19 combines with J gene TRBJ1-6; TRBD1 matches 8 bases. With 6 bases clipped from V and 6 bases from J, the junction kept 10 bases outside the gene matches. CDR1 is LNHDA and CDR2 is SQIVND in the germline V gene (reference sequence). The length of the CDR3 is 16 residues. CDR3 protein: CASSQDRGPPNSPLHF. The CDR3 DNA is TGTGCCAGTAGCCAAGACAGGGGCCCACCTAATTCACCCCTCCACTTT.

The chain couples TRBV6-1 to TRBJ2-3; D is ambiguous. V shed 1 base and J shed 4 bases, with 9 bases lying between them. The V gene's germline CDR1 is MNHNS and CDR2 SASEGT. There are 14 residues in the CDR3. CDR3: CASSEGLGADTQYF. The CDR3 bases are TGTGCCAGCAGTGAAGGTTTAGGAGCAGATACGCAGTATTTT.

This clone was recorded a few times. The rearrangement links TRBV19 to TRBJ2-3, with 9 bases identical to TRBD2. V dropped 4 bases and J dropped 6; count of bases not matched to a gene: 5. The CDR3 contains 14 residues. Germline-derived CDR1 and CDR2 are LNHDA and SQIVND (reference sequence). CDR3 protein: CASSNAGGHDTQYF. DNA for the CDR3: TGTGCCAGTAGTAACGCGGGGGGGCACGATACGCAGTATTTT.

The chain links TRBV7-9 to TRBJ2-1; TRBD2 matches 8 bases. CDR1 is SEHNR and CDR2 is FQNEAQ in the germline V gene (reference sequence). The CDR3 sequence is 14 residues long. The J segment lost 4 bases and the V segment lost 5 bases, leaving 4 bases of the junction unmatched. The chain's CDR3 is CASSGSGVYNEQFF. CDR3 bases: TGTGCCAGCAGCGGTAGCGGGGTATACAATGAGCAGTTCTTC.

This clone was counted once. This chain joins TRBV2 and TRBJ1-2; D is uncertain. This CDR3 is 14 amino acids long. Germline assignment: CDR1 SNHLY and CDR2 FYNNEI. V gave up 4 bases and J gave up 1 base, with 10 bases separating them. CDR3: CASSVSGDNYGYTF. The DNA for the CDR3 is TGTGCCAGCAGTGTTTCCGGGGATAACTATGGCTACACCTTC.

The J gene is TRBJ1-2, the V gene TRBV28; perhaps TRBD1 as D (6 bases). V lost 2 bases and J 8 bases, leaving 12 bases between the germline ends. Germline-derived CDR1 and CDR2 are MDHEN and SYDVKM. The CDR3 is 13 residues long. In nucleotides, the CDR3 is TGTGCCAGCAGTTTAACAGGGCAATGGGGCTACACCTTC. Translating gives CASSLTGQWGYTF.

The CDR3 DNA follows: TGTGCCATCAGAAGTCAGGGGATTGGTGTTGGGACTGAAGCTTTCTTT. Its translation is CAIRSQGIGVGTEAFF. The chain couples TRBV10-3 to TRBJ1-1; possible D gene TRBD1, 6 bases. Germline-derived CDR1 and CDR2 are ENHRY and SYGVKD. V was cut by 6 bases and J by 5 bases, with 22 bases left in between. The CDR3 extends over 16 amino acids.

The chain is built from TRBV6-5 and TRBJ1-2; 7 nucleotides agree with TRBD1. There are 13 residues in the CDR3. From germline, CDR1 is MNHEY and CDR2 SVGAGI. J gave up 6 bases and V 8 bases, and 9 bases lay outside the gene matches. The CDR3 sequence is CASRPLDRDGYTF. The CDR3, as DNA: TGTGCCAGCCGACCCCTTGACAGGGATGGCTACACCTTC.

V is TRBV5-1 and J is TRBJ1-3, with D tentatively TRBD1 (5 bases). Germline V gene data show CDR1 as SGHRS and CDR2 as YFSETQ. The CDR3 totals 14 residues. V gave up 4 bases and J gave up 2 bases, with 10 bases separating them. For the CDR3, the DNA is TGCGCCAGCAGCCCGGGACTACCTGGAAACACCATATATTTT. Translated, it gives CASSPGLPGNTIYF.

The chain carries TRBV6-6 and TRBJ1-1; D is perhaps TRBD1 (6 bases). This CDR3 has 16 amino acids. The germline V gene has CDR1 MNHNY and CDR2 SVGAGI (reference sequence). Trimming shortened V by 4 bases and J by 5 bases, and 20 bases separated the two germline ends. The CDR3 nucleotides read TGTGCCAGCAGTTCCGAGGGGGGGCGGATAGTTACTGAAGCTTTCTTT. This encodes CASSSEGGRIVTEAFF.

The V call is TRBV7-2, the J call TRBJ1-1; D is possibly TRBD1 (5 bases). V dropped 5 bases and J dropped 11 bases, with 12 bases sitting between them. The CDR3 length is 11 residues. Per the germline V gene, CDR1 is SGHTA and CDR2 is FQGNSA. The CDR3 protein is CASSTGIAAFF. CDR3 nucleotide sequence: TGTGCCAGCAGCACAGGAATTGCTGCTTTCTTT.

The V and J genes are TRBV6-4 and TRBJ1-5; perhaps TRBD1 as D (5 bases). The germline gives CDR1 MRHNA, CDR2 SNTAGT. CDR3 length: 13 amino acids. The V and J ends lost 3 bases and 4 bases respectively, with 7 bases between them. The CDR3 region has the DNA TGTGCCAGCAGTGAGGAGGGGAATCAGCCCCAGCATTTT. It is translated as CASSEEGNQPQHF.

The chain combines TRBV2 with TRBJ1-4, with a weak D call TRBD1 (5 bases). The V gene's germline CDR1 is SNHLY and CDR2 FYNNEI. Trimming left V 9 bases short and J 8 bases short, with 19 bases between. The CDR3 spans 14 residues. Here the CDR3 DNA reads TGTGCCAGTGAACCAAGTTCCCGGGGGGAAAAACTGTTTTTT. It is translated as CASEPSSRGEKLFF.

V and J are TRBV28 and TRBJ1-2; no definite D call. The germline V gene encodes CDR1 MDHEN and CDR2 SYDVKM. This CDR3 contains 11 residues. V dropped 2 bases and J dropped 8 bases, with 6 bases sitting between them. The CDR3 bases are TGTGCCAGCAGTTTAGGGGAGGGCTACACCTTC. Translation gives CASSLGEGYTF.

The V gene is TRBV7-3, the J gene TRBJ1-5; no firm D call. The CDR3 has 14 residues. V was shortened by 5 bases and J by 0 bases, with 8 bases between the two germline ends. CDR1 is SGHTA, CDR2 FQGTGA, per germline. Here the CDR3 reads CASSPQSSNQPQHF. The CDR3 nucleotides are TGTGCCAGCAGCCCACAGTCTAGCAATCAGCCCCAGCATTTT.

V usage is TRBV25-1 and J usage is TRBJ1-5; D is perhaps TRBD1 (5 bases). The germline V and J ends were trimmed by 7 bases and 3 bases, with 22 bases remaining between them. Germline V CDR1 and CDR2: MGHDK, SYGVNS. This CDR3 spans 17 amino acids. The CDR3 here is CASTPGESEIPNQPQHF. CDR3 sequence (DNA): TGTGCCAGCACCCCGGGGGAGTCTGAAATTCCCAATCAGCCCCAGCATTTT.

V usage is TRBV18 and J usage is TRBJ1-1, with 7 bases fitting TRBD1. Germline V gene lookup returns CDR1 KGHSH and CDR2 LQKENI. The CDR3 consists of 16 residues. V shed 3 bases and J 0 bases; nucleotides not matched to a gene: 7. CDR3 region: CASSPLEGAMNTEAFF. The CDR3 coding sequence is TGTGCCAGCTCACCCCTCGAGGGGGCGATGAACACTGAAGCTTTCTTT.